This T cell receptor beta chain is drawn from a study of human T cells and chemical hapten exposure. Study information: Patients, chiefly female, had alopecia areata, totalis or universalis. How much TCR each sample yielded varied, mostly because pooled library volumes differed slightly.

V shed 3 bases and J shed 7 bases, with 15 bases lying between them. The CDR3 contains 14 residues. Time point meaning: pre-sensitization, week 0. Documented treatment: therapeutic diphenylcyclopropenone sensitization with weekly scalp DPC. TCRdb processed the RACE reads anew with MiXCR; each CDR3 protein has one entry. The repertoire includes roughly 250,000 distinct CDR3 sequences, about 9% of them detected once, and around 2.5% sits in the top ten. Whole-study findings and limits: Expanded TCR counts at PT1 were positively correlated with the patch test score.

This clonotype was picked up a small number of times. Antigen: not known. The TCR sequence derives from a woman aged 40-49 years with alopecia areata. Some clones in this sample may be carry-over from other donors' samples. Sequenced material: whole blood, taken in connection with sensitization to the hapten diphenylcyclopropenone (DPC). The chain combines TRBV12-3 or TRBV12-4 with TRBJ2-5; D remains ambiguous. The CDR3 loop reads CASSFYVPKGTQYF. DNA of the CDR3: TGTGCCAGCAGTTTTTACGTCCCCAAGGGGACCCAGTACTTC.